This T cell receptor (beta chain) was identified during a study of blood T cell repertoires in COVID-19. Study at large: Samples taken during acute and convalescent COVID-19 were collected in the United States, Italy and Spain. The analysed material was cDNA or gDNA that came from T cells, B-cell-depleted T cells, or PBMCs.

Looked up from germline, CDR1 is LNHDA and CDR2 is SQIVND (reference sequence). The V end was cut by 1 base, the J end by 7 bases, with 8 bases between. The CDR3 consists of 13 residues. In the original analysis: Amplifying reference gene primers gave estimates of nucleated cell counts. The data were produced by immunoSEQ multiplex PCR, yet TCRdb's version contains in-frame clones alone and is incomplete. The DNA gave D and trimming, while V, J and clone size come from that table. This sample yields 400,000 to 550,000 clones, of which more than 85% are seen a single time; over 4% belongs to the top ten.

The sample taken for sequencing was peripheral blood. This receptor was obtained from a woman between 25 and 40 years old with acute or convalescent COVID-19. The chain couples TRBV19 to TRBJ2-1; perhaps TRBD1 as D (5 bases). This CDR3 reads CASSIGRVNEQFF. CDR3 DNA sequence: TGTGCCAGTAGTATAGGCAGGGTGAATGAGCAGTTCTTC. The full variable domain, with the rest looked up from reference TRBV19 and TRBJ2-1, is DGGITQSPKYLFRKEGQNVTLSCEQNLNHDAMYWYRQDPGQGLRLIYYSQIVNDFQKGDIAEGYSVSREKKESFPLTVTSAQKNPTAFYLCASSIGRVNEQFFGPGTRLTVL.